A single sample is the source of the 20 T cell receptor beta chains below, sequenced in a study of sequential checkpoint blockade in melanoma. Only in-frame clones appear in the TCRdb table, and some are missing; sequencing was by immunoSEQ multiplex PCR. The sample consists of roughly 13,000 clones, around 23% of them appearing once. Treatment denoted: randomized to nivolumab then ipilimumab (arm A) or the reverse (arm B). The sample here was tumor tissue (inferred from file names), taken from a patient given nivolumab and ipilimumab in sequence. These receptors were collected from a human donor with melanoma.

This clone is deemed medium-sized. The chain employs TRBV19 and TRBJ1-1; D is unclear. The CDR3 has 13 residues. CDR1 is LNHDA, CDR2 SQIVND, per germline (reference sequence). V was cut by 3 bases and J by 2 bases, with 7 bases left in between. The CDR3 protein is CASSISVNTEAFF. The CDR3 nucleotides are TGTGCCAGTAGTATCAGCGTTAACACTGAAGCTTTCTTT.

The chain carries TRBV9 and TRBJ2-1; D unclear. CDR3 length: 12 residues. The V and J ends lost 3 bases and 10 bases respectively, with 11 bases between them. Looked up from germline, CDR1 is SGDLS and CDR2 is YYNGEE. The CDR3: CASSADVREQFF. The CDR3 coding sequence is TGTGCCAGCAGCGCGGACGTCCGGGAGCAGTTCTTC.

The V call is TRBV30, the J call TRBJ1-1; TRBD1 might be the D (6 bases). Germline CDR1 and CDR2: GTSNPN and SVGIG (reference sequence). Trimming removed 4 bases at V and 6 bases at J, with 12 bases between. CDR3 length equals 12 residues. The CDR3 DNA sequence: TGTGCCTGGACAGGAGGGGGTCCTGAAGCTTTCTTT. The encoded protein is CAWTGGGPEAFF.

This chain uses TRBV9 with TRBJ1-2, with D uncertain. The germline V gene has CDR1 SGDLS and CDR2 YYNGEE. The CDR3 is made up of 12 amino acids. The ends were cut back, 4 bases at V and 6 bases at J, with 10 bases in the middle. The CDR3 is CASSPLSDGYTF. The CDR3 nucleotides are TGTGCCAGCAGCCCGCTGAGTGATGGCTACACCTTC.

This clone was counted only a few times. V and J are TRBV19 and TRBJ2-7; the match to TRBD2 covers 10 bases. Germline V gene data show CDR1 as LNHDA and CDR2 as SQIVND (reference sequence). The CDR3 loop spans 16 amino acids. J was trimmed by 3 bases and V by 1 base; bases with no gene match: 6. The CDR3 is CASSIVALAGVYEQYF. In DNA form, the CDR3 reads TGTGCCAGTAGTATAGTAGCCCTAGCGGGAGTCTACGAGCAGTACTTC. Full variable domain (rest looked up from reference TRBV19 and TRBJ2-7): DGGITQSPKYLFRKEGQNVTLSCEQNLNHDAMYWYRQDPGQGLRLIYYSQIVNDFQKGDIAEGYSVSREKKESFPLTVTSAQKNPTAFYLCASSIVALAGVYEQYFGPGTRLTVT.

The chain joins TRBV6-1 to TRBJ1-4; no clear D. V was trimmed by 1 base and J by 8 bases, leaving 17 bases between them. CDR1 and CDR2 (germline): MNHNS, SASEGT. CDR3 length equals 16 residues. The CDR3 spells CASSEEVSGLGEKLFF. The CDR3 DNA follows: TGTGCCAGCAGTGAAGAGGTCTCGGGGTTGGGGGAAAAACTGTTTTTT.

The V gene is TRBV30, the J gene TRBJ1-2; TRBD1 agrees at 7 bases. The CDR3 has 15 residues. With V trimmed by 1 base and J by 8 bases, 13 bases remained unmatched. The germline V gene encodes CDR1 GTSNPN and CDR2 SVGIG (reference sequence). The CDR3 region has the DNA TGTGCCTGGAGTGAGATCCGGGACAGTCCTATGGGCTACACCTTC. Protein product: CAWSEIRDSPMGYTF.

This clone was counted a few times. The junction and the germline gene differ at one end; a read error may be behind it. The chain recombines TRBV6-8 with TRBJ2-3; D ambiguous. This CDR3 has 15 residues. The V gene's germline CDR1 is MNHGY and CDR2 SAAAGT. CDR3 region: CAISAQQSDTDTQYF. CDR3 sequence (DNA): TGTGCCATCAGTGCTCAACAAAGCGACACAGATACGCAGTATTTT.

This clone has a count of ten or more. V gene TRBV7-6 combines with J gene TRBJ2-7; D is perhaps TRBD2 (6 bases). The CDR3 sequence is 14 residues long. Per germline, CDR1 SGHVS and CDR2 FNYEAQ. V was pared by 3 bases and J by 2 bases, with 11 bases between. The CDR3 DNA reads TGTGCCAGCAGCTTGGCTGGACTAACCTACGAGCAGTACTTC. It encodes CASSLAGLTYEQYF.

This clone was counted a few times. The chain recombines TRBV6-8 with TRBJ2-7; perhaps TRBD1 as D (5 bases). The V and J ends lost 2 bases and 0 bases respectively, with 14 bases between them. Germline V gives CDR1 MNHGY, CDR2 SAAAGT. This CDR3 spans 16 amino acids. CDR3 sequence reads: CASSYGQGGSSYEQYF. CDR3 bases: TGTGCCAGCAGTTACGGGCAGGGCGGTAGCTCCTACGAGCAGTACTTC.

A few counts support this clone. V gene TRBV15 combines with J gene TRBJ1-4; D possibly corresponds to TRBD1 (5 bases). The V end lost 5 bases, the J end lost 7 bases, and 17 bases lay between the germline ends. This CDR3 is 15 amino acids long. From germline, CDR1 is LNHNV and CDR2 YYDKDF (reference sequence). The CDR3 DNA reads as TGTGCCACCAGCCGAAAGGAAGGGGAGGGTGAAAAACTGTTTTTT. This encodes CATSRKEGEGEKLFF.

This clone has a handful of counts. The chain carries TRBV11-3 and TRBJ1-1, with D perhaps matching TRBD1 (5 bases). V was trimmed by 5 bases and J by 6 bases, leaving 19 bases between them. The length of the CDR3 is 15 residues. Germline CDR1 and CDR2: SGHNT and YENEEA. DNA for the CDR3: TGTGCCAGCAGCGGAGGGGCCTATGAAAGTCCTGAAGCTTTCTTT. Translating gives CASSGGAYESPEAFF. The full variable domain, with the rest looked up from reference TRBV11-3 and TRBJ1-1, is EAGVVQSPRYKIIEKKQPVAFWCNPISGHNTLYWYLQNLGQGPELLIRYENEEAVDDSQLPKDRFSAERLKGVDSTLKIQPAELGDSAVYLCASSGGAYESPEAFFGQGTRLTVV.

This rearrangement joins TRBV6-8 to TRBJ1-3, with 12 bases matching TRBD1. The length of the CDR3 is 16 residues. Germline V gene sequence: CDR1 MNHGY, CDR2 SAAAGT. Trimming cost V 8 bases and J 3 bases; bases outside gene matches: 8. DNA for the CDR3: TGTGCCAGCGGGCGGGGACAGGGGGCGAATGGAAACACCATATATTTT. This translates into CASGRGQGANGNTIYF.

By sample fraction, this clone is medium-sized. This sequence joins TRBV11-3 and TRBJ2-2, with D unresolved. V lost 5 bases and J 7 bases, leaving 14 bases between the germline ends. The germline gives CDR1 SGHNT, CDR2 YENEEA. The CDR3 has 14 amino acids. CDR3 sequence: CASSPPDGIGELFF. The DNA for the CDR3 is TGTGCCAGCAGCCCTCCTGACGGAATCGGGGAGCTGTTTTTT.

This clone was counted a few times. CDR3 sequence: CASSFSADNEQFF. CDR3 coding DNA: TGCGCCAGCAGCTTTAGTGCGGACAATGAGCAGTTCTTC. The chain has TRBV23-1 and TRBJ2-1; D is unresolved. TRBV23-1 is reported as an ORF; its role is uncertain. V was pared by 6 bases and J by 5 bases, with 11 bases between. The CDR3 totals 13 residues.

This clone was recorded a few times. CDR3 DNA sequence: TGTGCCAGCAGCTCCGGGACTCACACAGATACGCAGTATTTT. It encodes CASSSGTHTDTQYF. V and J are TRBV11-3 and TRBJ2-3, with D perhaps TRBD2 (6 bases). The V gene lost 4 bases and the J gene lost 2 bases, with 10 bases spanning the gap. Germline V gives CDR1 SGHNT, CDR2 YENEEA. The CDR3 loop spans 14 amino acids.

This clone was seen more than once but under ten times. The chain carries TRBV19 and TRBJ1-1; D possibly corresponds to TRBD1 (5 bases). Germline CDR1 is LNHDA and CDR2 is SQIVND (reference sequence). V lost 4 bases and J lost 7, with 19 bases in between. The CDR3 totals 15 residues. The CDR3, as DNA: TGTGCCAGTAGTACCCCTGGGGGGGTCGGGGGTGAAGCTTTCTTT. It is translated as CASSTPGGVGGEAFF.

V is TRBV9 and J is TRBJ1-2; D unclear. With 7 bases removed from V and 7 bases from J, the gap between germline ends came to 17 bases. CDR1 and CDR2 from the germline V gene are SGDLS and YYNGEE. The CDR3 runs to 13 residues. The CDR3 nucleotides read TGTGCCAGCCGGGCCTCGGGGTCGGGTGGCTACACCTTC. Protein: CASRASGSGGYTF.

This clone was detected ten times or more. This chain joins TRBV11-3 and TRBJ2-7, with TRBD2 matching over 11 bases. This CDR3 has 15 residues. Germline V gene lookup returns CDR1 SGHNT and CDR2 YENEEA. V was clipped by 5 bases and J by 6 bases; unmatched bases: 9. CDR3 residues: CASSTRLAGLGEQYF. CDR3 DNA sequence: TGTGCCAGCAGCACCCGACTAGCGGGACTCGGCGAGCAGTACTTC.

This clone was recorded at least ten times. This sequence joins TRBV9 and TRBJ1-1; 8 bases match TRBD1. The germline CDR1 and CDR2 sequences are SGDLS and YYNGEE. Trimming at V came to 9 bases and at J to 0 bases, leaving 10 bases not matched to a gene. The CDR3 consists of 15 residues. The CDR3 spells CATGQGPLMNTEAFF. CDR3 DNA: TGTGCCACCGGACAGGGCCCACTCATGAACACTGAAGCTTTCTTT.